In its sample, the clone carrying this T cell receptor beta chain ranks as medium-sized. No antigen is known for it. The data stem from a study of liver allograft versus peripheral blood T cells. The wider study: Recipients' peripheral blood supplied the T cell receptor repertoires against which those in transplanted livers were compared.

The germline V gene encodes CDR1 KGHSH and CDR2 LQKENI. J lost 0 bases, V lost 3 bases, and 5 bases had no gene match. The CDR3 runs to 15 residues. TCRdb used MiXCR to reprocess the reads, holding one entry per CDR3 protein. The table lists several thousand distinct CDR3 sequences, 15% to 20% of them singletons. Study conclusions and caveats: There were reportedly differences between T cell receptor repertoires inside liver allografts and those in peripheral blood.

The TCR sequence derives from a human patient who had a liver transplant. Some T cells may arise from the graft donor. The chain uses TRBV18 and TRBJ2-7, with 7 bases identical to TRBD1. The CDR3 sequence: CASSPTTGSSYEQYF. As DNA, the CDR3 is TGTGCCAGCTCACCTACGACAGGGAGCTCCTACGAGCAGTACTTC.